Shown below are 9 T cell receptor beta chains from a single sample sequenced in a study of regulatory T cells in long-lasting Graves disease. The time point denotes: newly diagnosed GD, antithyroid drugs for less than 3 months. The authors made the TCR library using RNA they extracted from PBMCs. Sequencing libraries for TCR beta were prepared with iRepertoire HTBI primers and Arm-PCR of CDR3 regions. TCRdb re-derived calls from the multiplex PCR reads in MiXCR, one entry per CDR3 protein. Here the sample spans approximately 360,000 distinct CDR3 sequences, 10% to 15% being singletons. This sample was shared with a second study, whose subject was T cells in Graves' hyperthyroidism and ophthalmopathy.

Sequencing was performed on peripheral blood mononuclear cells (PBMCs), taken at new diagnosis, from a patient treated with antithyroid drugs. Every receptor here comes from a young woman with Graves disease.

With respect to this clonotype: Given a much more abundant clone one base away, this may be a read error. The rearrangement joins TRBV6-2 or TRBV6-3 to TRBJ2-7, with D perhaps being TRBD1 or TRBD2 (5 bases each). CDR1 is MNHEY and CDR2 is SVGEGT in the germline V gene. CDR3 length: 13 amino acids. Trimming removed 6 bases from V and 5 bases from J, with 14 bases in between. The CDR3: CASRGRGSDEQYV. The CDR3 DNA follows: TGTGCCAGCAGGGGACGGGGTTCCGACGAGCAGTACGTC.

This clonotype was observed at least ten times. The gene calls are TRBV6-5 and TRBJ1-2, with a tentative D call TRBD1 (5 bases). The CDR3 loop spans 17 amino acids. Per the germline V gene, CDR1 is MNHEY and CDR2 is SVGAGI. The ends were cut back, 1 base at V and 5 bases at J, with 20 bases in the middle. CDR3 region: CASSYLSGRQGPYGYTF. The CDR3 DNA is TGTGCCAGCAGTTACTTATCTGGTCGGCAGGGTCCGTATGGCTACACCTTC.

This chain joins TRBV19 and TRBJ1-4; tentatively, D is TRBD1 (6 bases). This CDR3 contains 14 residues. Germline values: CDR1 LNHDA, CDR2 SQIVND (reference sequence). The V end was cut by 9 bases, the J end by 5 bases, with 16 bases between. The DNA of the CDR3 is TGTGCCAGCTTACCGGGACAAAGCAATGAAAAACTGTTTTTT. Protein: CASLPGQSNEKLFF. Variable domain in full (rest from reference TRBV19 and TRBJ1-4): DGGITQSPKYLFRKEGQNVTLSCEQNLNHDAMYWYRQDPGQGLRLIYYSQIVNDFQKGDIAEGYSVSREKKESFPLTVTSAQKNPTAFYLCASLPGQSNEKLFFGSGTQLSVL.

There are many counts of this clonotype. V is TRBV12-3 or TRBV12-4 and J is TRBJ2-1; D not resolved. This CDR3 region has 14 residues. V was cut by 7 bases and J by 3 bases, with 13 bases left in between. This CDR3 is CASTLVGSYNEQFF. The CDR3 DNA reads TGTGCCAGCACCCTAGTGGGCAGCTACAATGAGCAGTTCTTC.

This clonotype was counted only a few times. The chain has TRBV6-4 and TRBJ2-7; 11 nucleotides match TRBD2. CDR3 length: 18 amino acids. The germline V gene encodes CDR1 MRHNA and CDR2 SNTAGT. V dropped 4 bases and J dropped 4; count of bases not matched to a gene: 15. CDR3 region: CASSGRTSGLEMTYEQYV. Here the CDR3 DNA reads TGTGCCAGCAGTGGCCGGACTAGCGGGTTAGAGATGACATACGAGCAGTACGTC.

This clonotype was observed many times. The chain employs TRBV3-1 and TRBJ1-1, with D perhaps matching TRBD1 (6 bases). Trimming cost V 2 bases and J 3 bases, with 10 bases left between them. Germline V gene sequence: CDR1 LGHDT, CDR2 YNNKEL (reference sequence). This CDR3 has 14 amino acids. CDR3 region: CASSQWTEDTEAFF. Here the CDR3 DNA reads TGTGCCAGCAGCCAATGGACAGAAGACACTGAAGCTTTCTTT.

This clonotype was found a few times. This chain links TRBV29-1 with TRBJ1-1; no clear D. The V end lost 6 bases, the J end lost 6 bases, and 5 bases lay between the germline ends. The CDR3 extends over 9 amino acids. Germline V gene data show CDR1 as SQVTM and CDR2 as ANQGSEA. The DNA of the CDR3 is TGCAGCGTCGGCGCTGAAGCTTTCTTT. It is translated as CSVGAEAFF.

This clonotype was recorded many times. This chain links TRBV7-9 with TRBJ2-7; D possibly matches TRBD1 or TRBD2 (5 bases each). The CDR3 consists of 16 residues. V was trimmed by 5 bases and J by 0 bases, leaving 17 bases between them. Germline lookup yields CDR1 SEHNR and CDR2 FQNEAQ (reference sequence). The CDR3 protein is CASSVVGTASSYEQYV. The CDR3 DNA reads as TGTGCCAGCAGCGTAGTCGGGACGGCGAGCTCCTACGAGCAGTACGTC.

The sample holds many counts of this clonotype. This chain links TRBV11-2 with TRBJ1-5; the D is unclear. CDR3 length: 13 residues. Germline values: CDR1 SGHAT, CDR2 FQNNGV. V was shortened by 0 bases and J by 7 bases, with 7 bases between the two germline ends. The CDR3 coding sequence is TGTGCCAGCAGCTTAGAGCCAGTACAGCCCCAGCATTTT. It encodes CASSLEPVQPQHF.